The 2 T cell receptor beta chains presented below share a single source sample, sequenced in a study. In TCRdb, the 5' RACE reads were re-called with MiXCR into one record per CDR3 protein. The sample holds about 62,000 distinct CDR3 sequences, roughly 30% seen once. The specimen sequenced was tumor-infiltrating naive CD4+ T cells sorted from the breast tumor. Subset of the sample: naive CD4+ T cells, CD4+CD45RA+CD25-. The receptors shown here come from a female donor with breast cancer.

The chain couples TRBV29-1 to TRBJ2-7, with D perhaps matching TRBD2 (6 bases). V was cut by 5 bases and J by 7 bases, with 15 bases left in between. Germline lookup yields CDR1 SQVTM and CDR2 ANQGSEA. The length of the CDR3 is 12 residues. CDR3 loop: CSVPGLREEQYF. In DNA, the CDR3 is TGCAGCGTTCCCGGCCTACGGGAGGAGCAGTACTTC.

This clonotype was recorded many times. The J gene is TRBJ1-4, the V gene TRBV7-2; 9 bases match TRBD1. The CDR3 has 14 residues. The V and J ends lost 5 bases and 7 bases, in that order; junction bases with no gene match: 5. CDR1 is SGHTA and CDR2 is FQGNSA in the germline V gene. The CDR3 loop reads CASSNRGPTEKLFF. The CDR3 coding sequence is TGTGCCAGCAGCAACAGGGGGCCTACTGAAAAACTGTTTTTT.